Given below is one TCR beta chain in context. Its antigen is unidentified. The sample belongs to a study of cytomegalovirus exposure and HLA in healthy donors. Study-level background: The 130 or so validation repertoires, a later analysis reported, used the same platform as the approximately 670 first-cohort repertoires. Overall study results and limits: The authors confirmed in vitro that three CMV-associated chains were specific for CMV antigens.

Measured with immunoSEQ multiplex PCR; TCRdb has only the in-frame clones, and not every one. The sample lists around 240,000 clones, 85% to 90% occurring once. The CDR3 is 15 residues long. Germline CDR1 MDHEN, CDR2 SYDVKM. The ends lost 2 bases at V and 8 bases at J; junction bases unmatched: 8. The sequenced material came from PBMCs. The chain uses TRBV28 and TRBJ1-2, with 10 bases aligning to TRBD1. This TCR was recovered from a young woman in good health and CMV-seronegative. The CDR3 reads CASSLGGQGTVGYTF. The DNA for the CDR3 is TGTGCCAGCAGTTTAGGGGGACAGGGGACGGTGGGCTACACCTTC.